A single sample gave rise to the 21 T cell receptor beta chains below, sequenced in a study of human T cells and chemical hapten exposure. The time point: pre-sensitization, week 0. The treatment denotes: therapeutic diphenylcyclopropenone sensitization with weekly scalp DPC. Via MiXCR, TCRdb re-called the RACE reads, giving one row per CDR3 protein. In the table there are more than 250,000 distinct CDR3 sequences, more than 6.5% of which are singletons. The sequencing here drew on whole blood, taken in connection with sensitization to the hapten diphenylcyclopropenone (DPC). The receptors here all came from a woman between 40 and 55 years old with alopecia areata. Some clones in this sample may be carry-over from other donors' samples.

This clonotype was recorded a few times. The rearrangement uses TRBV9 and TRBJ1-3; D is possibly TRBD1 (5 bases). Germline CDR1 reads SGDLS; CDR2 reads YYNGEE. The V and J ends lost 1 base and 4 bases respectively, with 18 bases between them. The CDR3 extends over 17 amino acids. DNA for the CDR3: TGTGCCAGCAGCGTAAGGGATGTAGTCGGGGCCGGAAACACCATATATTTT. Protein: CASSVRDVVGAGNTIYF. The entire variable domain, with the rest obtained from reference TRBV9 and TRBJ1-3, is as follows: DSGVTQTPKHLITATGQRVTLRCSPRSGDLSVYWYQQSLDQGLQFLIQYYNGEERAKGNILERFSAQQFPDLHSELNLSSLELGDSALYFCASSVRDVVGAGNTIYFGEGSWLTVV.

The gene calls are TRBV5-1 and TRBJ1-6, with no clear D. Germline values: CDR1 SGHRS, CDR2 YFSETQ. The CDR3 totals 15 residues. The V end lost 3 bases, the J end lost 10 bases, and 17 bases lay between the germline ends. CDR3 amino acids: CASSSQESGGSPLHF. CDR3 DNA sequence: TGCGCCAGCAGCTCGCAGGAATCTGGAGGCTCACCCCTCCACTTT.

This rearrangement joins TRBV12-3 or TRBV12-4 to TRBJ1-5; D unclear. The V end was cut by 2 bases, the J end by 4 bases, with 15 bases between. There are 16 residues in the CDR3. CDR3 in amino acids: CASSLTNKVENQPQHF. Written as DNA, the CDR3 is TGTGCCAGCAGTTTAACCAACAAAGTGGAAAATCAGCCCCAGCATTTT.

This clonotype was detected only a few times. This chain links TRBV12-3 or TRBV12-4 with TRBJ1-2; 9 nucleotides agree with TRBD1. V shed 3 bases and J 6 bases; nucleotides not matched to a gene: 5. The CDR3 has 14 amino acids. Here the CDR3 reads CASSFARTGDGYTF. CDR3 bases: TGTGCCAGCAGTTTCGCTCGGACAGGGGATGGCTACACCTTC.

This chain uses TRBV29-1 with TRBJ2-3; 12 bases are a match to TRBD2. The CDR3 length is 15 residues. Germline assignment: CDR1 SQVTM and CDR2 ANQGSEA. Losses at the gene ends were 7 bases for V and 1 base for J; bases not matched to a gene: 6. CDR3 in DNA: TGCAGCGCTAGCGGGAGGGCTAGTGGCACAGATACGCAGTATTTT. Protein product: CSASGRASGTDTQYF.

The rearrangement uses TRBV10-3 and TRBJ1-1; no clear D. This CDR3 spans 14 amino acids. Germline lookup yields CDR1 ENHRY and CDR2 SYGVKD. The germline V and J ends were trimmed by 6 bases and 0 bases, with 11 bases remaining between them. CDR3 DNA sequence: TGTGCCATCAGCGGGTCGGGTTTGAACACTGAAGCTTTCTTT. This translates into CAISGSGLNTEAFF.

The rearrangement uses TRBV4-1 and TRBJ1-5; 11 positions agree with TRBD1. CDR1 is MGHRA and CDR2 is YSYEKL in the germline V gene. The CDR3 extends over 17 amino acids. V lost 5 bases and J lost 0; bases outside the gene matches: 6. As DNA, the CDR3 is TGCGCCAGCAGCTGGACAGGGGGCGATCATAGCAATCAGCCCCAGCATTTT. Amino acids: CASSWTGGDHSNQPQHF.

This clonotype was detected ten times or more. CDR3 sequence (DNA): TGTGCCAGCAGTGCTACCTCCGGGACTAGCGGTGCCGAGCAGTACTTC. It is translated as CASSATSGTSGAEQYF. J is TRBJ2-7 and V is TRBV6-5; 11 positions match TRBD2. Germline V gene sequence: CDR1 MNHEY, CDR2 SVGAGI. The CDR3 is 16 residues long. V dropped 5 bases and J dropped 6; count of bases not matched to a gene: 12.

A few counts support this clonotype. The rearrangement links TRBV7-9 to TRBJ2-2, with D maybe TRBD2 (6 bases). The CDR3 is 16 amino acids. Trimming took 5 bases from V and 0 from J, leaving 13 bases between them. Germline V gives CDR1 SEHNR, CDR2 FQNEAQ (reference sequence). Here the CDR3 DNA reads TGTGCCAGCAGCGGGGGACTCCCGGCGAACACCGGGGAGCTGTTTTTT. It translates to CASSGGLPANTGELFF. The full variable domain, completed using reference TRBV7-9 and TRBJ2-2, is DTGVSQNPRHKITKRGQNVTFRCDPISEHNRLYWYRQTLGQGPEFLTYFQNEAQLEKSRLLSDRFSAERPKGSFSTLEIQRTEQGDSAMYLCASSGGLPANTGELFFGEGSRLTVL.

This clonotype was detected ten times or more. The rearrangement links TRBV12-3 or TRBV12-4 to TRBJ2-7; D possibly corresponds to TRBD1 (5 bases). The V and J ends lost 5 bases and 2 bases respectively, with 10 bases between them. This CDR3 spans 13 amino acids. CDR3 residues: CASSLPGTYEQYF. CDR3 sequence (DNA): TGTGCCAGCAGTCTGCCAGGGACCTACGAGCAGTACTTC.

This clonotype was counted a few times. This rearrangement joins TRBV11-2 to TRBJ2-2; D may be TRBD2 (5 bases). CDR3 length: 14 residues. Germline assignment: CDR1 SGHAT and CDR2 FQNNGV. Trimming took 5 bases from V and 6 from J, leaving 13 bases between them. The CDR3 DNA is TGTGCCAGCAGCCCCCACATAGCGTCCGGGGAGCTGTTTTTT. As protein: CASSPHIASGELFF. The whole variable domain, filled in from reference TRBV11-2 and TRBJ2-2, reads EAGVAQSPRYKIIEKRQSVAFWCNPISGHATLYWYQQILGQGPKLLIQFQNNGVVDDSQLPKDRFSAERLKGVDSTLKIQPAKLEDSAVYLCASSPHIASGELFFGEGSRLTVL.

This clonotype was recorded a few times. The CDR3 region has the DNA TGCGCCAGCAGCTACGGTGTCAATGAGCAGTTCTTC. Translation gives CASSYGVNEQFF. This chain uses TRBV5-1 with TRBJ2-1; D gene ambiguous. Germline loops: CDR1 SGHRS, CDR2 YFSETQ. V shed 3 bases and J shed 6 bases, with 7 bases lying between them. This CDR3 has 12 residues.

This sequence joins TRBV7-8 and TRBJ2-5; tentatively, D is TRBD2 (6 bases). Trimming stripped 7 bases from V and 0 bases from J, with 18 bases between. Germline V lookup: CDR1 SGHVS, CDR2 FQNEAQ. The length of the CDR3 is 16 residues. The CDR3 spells CASTPGGVSYQETQYF. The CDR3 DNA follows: TGTGCCAGCACCCCCGGCGGGGTATCTTACCAAGAGACCCAGTACTTC.

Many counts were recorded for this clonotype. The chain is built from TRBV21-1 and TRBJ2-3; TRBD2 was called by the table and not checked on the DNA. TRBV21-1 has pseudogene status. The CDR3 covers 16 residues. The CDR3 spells CASSQWTSGVTDTQYF. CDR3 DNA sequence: TGTGCCAGCAGCCAATGGACTAGCGGGGTCACAGATACGCAGTATTTT.

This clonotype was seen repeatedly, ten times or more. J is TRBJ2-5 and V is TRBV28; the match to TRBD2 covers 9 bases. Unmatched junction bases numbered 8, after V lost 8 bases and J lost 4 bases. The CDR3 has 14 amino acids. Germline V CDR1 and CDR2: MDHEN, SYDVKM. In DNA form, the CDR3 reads TGTGCCAGCGCGGCGGGAGGGTTGCTAGAGACCCAGTACTTC. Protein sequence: CASAAGGLLETQYF.

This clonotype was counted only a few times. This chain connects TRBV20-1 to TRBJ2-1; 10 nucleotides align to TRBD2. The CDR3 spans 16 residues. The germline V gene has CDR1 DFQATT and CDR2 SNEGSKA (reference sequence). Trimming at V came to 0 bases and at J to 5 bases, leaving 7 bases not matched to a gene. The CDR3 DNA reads TGCAGTGCTAGAGATTTGGAACTAGCGGGGCACAATGAGCAGTTCTTC. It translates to CSARDLELAGHNEQFF.

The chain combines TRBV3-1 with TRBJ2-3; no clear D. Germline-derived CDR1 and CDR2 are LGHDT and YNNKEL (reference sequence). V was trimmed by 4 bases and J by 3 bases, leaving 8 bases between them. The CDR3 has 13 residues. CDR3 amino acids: CASSLKSTDTQYF. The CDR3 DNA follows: TGTGCCAGCAGCCTAAAAAGTACAGATACGCAGTATTTT.

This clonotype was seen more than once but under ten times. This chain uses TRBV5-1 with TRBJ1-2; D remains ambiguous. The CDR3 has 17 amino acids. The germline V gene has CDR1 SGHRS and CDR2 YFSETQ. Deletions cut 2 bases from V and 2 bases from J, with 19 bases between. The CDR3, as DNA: TGCGCCAGCAGCTTTGGCCCAGCTCGTACAGTCAACTATGGCTACACCTTC. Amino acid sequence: CASSFGPARTVNYGYTF.

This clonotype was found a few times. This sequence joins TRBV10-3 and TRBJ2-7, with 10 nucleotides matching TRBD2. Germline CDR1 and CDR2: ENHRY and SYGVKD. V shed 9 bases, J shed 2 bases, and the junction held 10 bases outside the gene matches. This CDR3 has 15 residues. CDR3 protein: CAIRPGLAATYEQYF. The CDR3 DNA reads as TGTGCCATTCGACCCGGACTAGCGGCAACCTACGAGCAGTACTTC.

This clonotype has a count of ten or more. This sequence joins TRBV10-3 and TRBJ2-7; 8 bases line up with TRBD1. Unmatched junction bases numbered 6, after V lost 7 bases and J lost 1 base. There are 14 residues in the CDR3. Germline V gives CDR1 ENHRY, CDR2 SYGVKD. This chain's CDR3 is CAITGQGSSYEQYF. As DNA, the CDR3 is TGTGCCATCACAGGACAGGGCTCGTCCTACGAGCAGTACTTC.

CDR3 DNA: TGTGCCAGCAGCCCCGCGGGACTACCCATCAATGAGCAGTTCTTC. This translates into CASSPAGLPINEQFF. The chain joins TRBV4-2 to TRBJ2-1, with 7 bases that match TRBD2. The length of the CDR3 is 15 residues. After removal of 4 bases from V and 6 bases from J, the junction contained 9 bases not matched to a gene. Germline CDR1 and CDR2: LGHNA and YNFKEQ.